The 15 T cell receptor beta chains presented below share a single source sample, sequenced in a study of control samples from healthy donors and cancer patients. Libraries were prepared by immunoSEQ multiplex PCR; TCRdb keeps only in-frame clonotypes and omits some of them. The sample has around 140,000 clones; 90% are singletons. The sample was blood. These receptors came from a man in his forties or fifties in good health.

This rearrangement joins TRBV6-5 to TRBJ1-2; D possibly corresponds to TRBD1 (6 bases). CDR1 is MNHEY and CDR2 is SVGAGI in the germline V gene. The CDR3 runs to 14 residues. Deletions cut 7 bases from V and 5 bases from J, with 17 bases between. DNA for the CDR3: TGTGCCAGCACCAGGGGTGGGACACAGTATGGCTACACCTTC. Encoded protein: CASTRGGTQYGYTF.

The chain recombines TRBV9 with TRBJ1-6; possible D gene TRBD1, 6 bases. Germline CDR1 SGDLS, CDR2 YYNGEE. V was clipped by 0 bases and J by 7 bases, with 11 bases between them. The CDR3 is 15 amino acids. CDR3 bases: TGTGCCAGCAGCGTAGCTCAGGGGTCAAATTCACCCCTCCACTTT. Translating it yields CASSVAQGSNSPLHF.

V is TRBV5-4 and J is TRBJ2-1; D is unresolved. The CDR3 contains 13 residues. The V gene's germline CDR1 is SGHNT and CDR2 YYREEE (reference sequence). The germline V and J ends were trimmed by 4 bases and 8 bases, with 13 bases remaining between them. CDR3 loop: CASSPGWADEQFF. CDR3 DNA sequence: TGTGCCAGCAGCCCCGGGTGGGCGGATGAGCAGTTCTTC.

This clone showed up just a few times. The gene calls are TRBV5-1 and TRBJ2-5; 10 nucleotides line up with TRBD2. V lost 3 bases, J lost 4 bases, and 3 bases stayed unmatched. CDR1 and CDR2 (germline): SGHRS, YFSETQ. The length of the CDR3 is 14 residues. CDR3 in amino acids: CASSSRTSGETQYF. Written as DNA, the CDR3 is TGCGCCAGCAGCTCCCGGACTAGCGGAGAGACCCAGTACTTC.

The J gene is TRBJ2-7, the V gene TRBV6-5; 8 bases fit TRBD1. V was pared by 6 bases and J by 7 bases, with 8 bases of the junction left unmatched. The length of the CDR3 is 13 residues. Germline assignment: CDR1 MNHEY and CDR2 SVGAGI. The CDR3 sequence: CASRLTGAGEQYF. In nucleotides, the CDR3 is TGTGCCAGCAGGCTGACAGGGGCGGGGGAGCAGTACTTC.

The chain links TRBV5-1 to TRBJ2-2, with D uncertain. The CDR3 spans 16 residues. The germline V and J ends were trimmed by 5 bases and 1 base, with 15 bases remaining between them. Germline values: CDR1 SGHRS, CDR2 YFSETQ. The CDR3 region has the DNA TGCGCCAGCAGACCGTTCAGAGTGCAGAACACCGGGGAGCTGTTTTTT. Its protein product is CASRPFRVQNTGELFF.

The chain combines TRBV18 with TRBJ1-1, with 7 nucleotides matching TRBD1. V lost 4 bases to trimming and J lost 6 bases; unmatched junction nucleotides: 14. Germline CDR1 and CDR2: KGHSH and LQKENI. This CDR3 has 16 residues. CDR3 nucleotides: TGTGCCAGCTCACTCAAACGGCCACAGGGGAAAGCTGAAGCTTTCTTT. It translates to CASSLKRPQGKAEAFF.

The chain carries TRBV30 and TRBJ2-5, with a weak D call TRBD1 (6 bases). The germline V gene has CDR1 GTSNPN and CDR2 SVGIG (reference sequence). The CDR3 sequence is 13 residues long. Trimming removed 4 bases at V and 4 bases at J, with 13 bases between. The CDR3, as DNA: TGTGCCTGGACGGCTGGGGGCCGAGAGACCCAGTACTTC. Its translation: CAWTAGGRETQYF.

The rearrangement links TRBV5-4 to TRBJ2-5, with D uncertain. Trimming removed 1 base from V and 2 bases from J, with 6 bases in between. This CDR3 spans 13 amino acids. CDR1 and CDR2 from the germline V gene are SGHNT and YYREEE (reference sequence). Written as DNA, the CDR3 is TGTGCCAGCAGCTTGCCTAGTCAAGAGACCCAGTACTTC. Translated: CASSLPSQETQYF.

The rearrangement uses TRBV27 and TRBJ2-3, with 7 bases that match TRBD2. CDR3 length: 14 amino acids. Losses at the gene ends were 4 bases for V and 0 bases for J; bases not matched to a gene: 1. In germline, CDR1 is MNHEY, CDR2 SMNVEV (reference sequence). This CDR3 is CASSSSGSTDTQYF. The CDR3 DNA follows: TGTGCCAGCAGTTCTAGCGGTAGCACAGATACGCAGTATTTT.

CDR3 DNA sequence: TGCGCCAGCAGCCGGGAAGCGGGGGGACCTTCCTACGAGCAGTACTTC. Translating gives CASSREAGGPSYEQYF. The chain combines TRBV5-1 with TRBJ2-7; 9 bases align to TRBD2. Unmatched junction bases numbered 9, after V lost 4 bases and J lost 1 base. Germline CDR1 is SGHRS and CDR2 is YFSETQ. This CDR3 has 16 amino acids.

The rearrangement joins TRBV11-2 to TRBJ2-4, with 8 bases that match TRBD1. Germline assignment: CDR1 SGHAT and CDR2 FQNNGV. The CDR3 has 14 residues. The V gene end was trimmed by 6 bases and the J gene end by 3 bases; junction bases not matched to a gene: 4. The CDR3 reads CASSLGQGKNIQYF. As DNA, the CDR3 is TGTGCCAGCAGTCTTGGACAGGGCAAAAACATTCAGTACTTC.

This chain uses TRBV6-1 with TRBJ1-6; 8 bases agree with TRBD1. Unmatched junction bases numbered 3, after V lost 1 base and J lost 7 bases. Germline V lookup: CDR1 MNHNS, CDR2 SASEGT. The CDR3 spans 15 residues. Here the CDR3 reads CASSEGRTGNSPLHF. The DNA for the CDR3 is TGTGCCAGCAGTGAAGGAAGGACAGGGAATTCACCCCTCCACTTT.

The chain carries TRBV7-3 and TRBJ2-2, with 9 bases fitting TRBD1. J lost 6 bases, V lost 3 bases, and 5 bases had no gene match. Per the germline V gene, CDR1 is SGHTA and CDR2 is FQGTGA. The CDR3 loop spans 15 amino acids. The chain's CDR3 is CASSFSDRGAGELFF. The CDR3 DNA is TGTGCCAGCAGCTTTTCGGACAGGGGAGCCGGGGAGCTGTTTTTT. The variable domain in full, with the rest retrieved from reference TRBV7-3 and TRBJ2-2, is GAGVSQTPSNKVTEKGKYVELRCDPISGHTALYWYRQSLGQGPEFLIYFQGTGAADDSGLPNDRFFAVRPEGSVSTLKIQRTERGDSAVYLCASSFSDRGAGELFFGEGSRLTVL.

This chain joins TRBV5-1 and TRBJ1-5; D unresolved. V was shortened by 4 bases and J by 3 bases, with 11 bases between the two germline ends. The CDR3 extends over 14 amino acids. Germline CDR1 SGHRS, CDR2 YFSETQ. The CDR3 protein is CASSPLEHNQPQHF. CDR3 DNA sequence: TGCGCCAGCAGCCCTTTAGAGCACAATCAGCCCCAGCATTTT.